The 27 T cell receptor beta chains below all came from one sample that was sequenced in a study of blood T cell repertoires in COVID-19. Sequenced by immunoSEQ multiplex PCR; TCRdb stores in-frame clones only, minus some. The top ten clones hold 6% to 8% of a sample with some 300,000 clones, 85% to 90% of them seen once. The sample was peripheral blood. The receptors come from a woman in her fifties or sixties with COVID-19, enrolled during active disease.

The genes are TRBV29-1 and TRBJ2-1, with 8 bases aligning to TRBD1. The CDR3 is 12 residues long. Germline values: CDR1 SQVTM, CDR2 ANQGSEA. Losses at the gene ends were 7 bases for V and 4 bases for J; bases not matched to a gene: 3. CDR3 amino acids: CSGDRGYNEQFF. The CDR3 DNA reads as TGCAGCGGTGACAGGGGTTACAATGAGCAGTTCTTC.

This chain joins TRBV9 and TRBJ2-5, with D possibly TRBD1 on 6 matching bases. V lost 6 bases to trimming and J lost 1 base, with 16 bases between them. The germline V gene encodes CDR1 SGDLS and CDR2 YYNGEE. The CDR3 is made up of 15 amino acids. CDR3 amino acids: CASTTTGTLQETQYF. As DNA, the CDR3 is TGTGCCAGCACCACCACAGGGACCCTCCAAGAGACCCAGTACTTC.

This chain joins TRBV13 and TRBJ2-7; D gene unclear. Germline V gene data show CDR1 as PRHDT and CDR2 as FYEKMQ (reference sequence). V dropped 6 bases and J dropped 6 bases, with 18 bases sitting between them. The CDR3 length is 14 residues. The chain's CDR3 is CASRVSRQIAEQYF. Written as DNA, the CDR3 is TGTGCCAGCAGAGTGAGCAGGCAGATCGCCGAGCAGTACTTC.

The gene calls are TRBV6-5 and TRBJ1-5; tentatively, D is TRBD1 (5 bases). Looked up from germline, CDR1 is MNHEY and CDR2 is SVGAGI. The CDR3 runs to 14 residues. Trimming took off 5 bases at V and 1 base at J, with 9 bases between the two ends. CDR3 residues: CASSRGSSNQPQHF. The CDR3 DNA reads TGTGCCAGCAGTAGGGGATCAAGCAATCAGCCCCAGCATTTT.

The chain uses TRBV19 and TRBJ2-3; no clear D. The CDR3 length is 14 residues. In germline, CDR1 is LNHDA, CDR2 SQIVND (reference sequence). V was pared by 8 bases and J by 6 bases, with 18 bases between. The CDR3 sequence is CASGLQTISDTQYF. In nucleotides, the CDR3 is TGTGCCAGTGGGTTACAGACAATTTCGGATACGCAGTATTTT.

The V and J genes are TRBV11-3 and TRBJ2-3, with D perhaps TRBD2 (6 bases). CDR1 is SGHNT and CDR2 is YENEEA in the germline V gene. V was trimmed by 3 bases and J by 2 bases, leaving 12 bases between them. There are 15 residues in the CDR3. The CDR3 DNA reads TGTGCCAGCAGCTTCGATAGCGGAATCACAGATACGCAGTATTTT. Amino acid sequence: CASSFDSGITDTQYF.

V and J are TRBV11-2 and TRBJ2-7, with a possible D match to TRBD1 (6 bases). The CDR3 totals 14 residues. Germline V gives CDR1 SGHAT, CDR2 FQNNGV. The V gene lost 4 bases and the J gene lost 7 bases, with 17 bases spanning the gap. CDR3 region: CASSSGTKGGEQYF. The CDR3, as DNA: TGTGCCAGCAGCTCCGGGACAAAGGGCGGGGAGCAGTACTTC. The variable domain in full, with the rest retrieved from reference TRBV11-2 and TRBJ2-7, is EAGVAQSPRYKIIEKRQSVAFWCNPISGHATLYWYQQILGQGPKLLIQFQNNGVVDDSQLPKDRFSAERLKGVDSTLKIQPAKLEDSAVYLCASSSGTKGGEQYFGPGTRLTVT.

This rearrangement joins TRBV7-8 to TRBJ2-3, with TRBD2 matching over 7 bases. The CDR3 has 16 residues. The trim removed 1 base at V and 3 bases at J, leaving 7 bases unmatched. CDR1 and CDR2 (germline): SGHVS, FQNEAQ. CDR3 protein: CASSLGRREGTDTQYF. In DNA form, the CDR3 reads TGTGCCAGCAGCTTAGGGCGGAGGGAGGGTACAGATACGCAGTATTTT.

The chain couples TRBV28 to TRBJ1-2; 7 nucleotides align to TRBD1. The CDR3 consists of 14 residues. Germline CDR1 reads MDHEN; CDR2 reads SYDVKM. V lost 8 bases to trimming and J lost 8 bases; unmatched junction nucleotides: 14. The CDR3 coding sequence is TGTGCCAGCTCCCGAGACTCGAGGACAGGAGGCTACACCTTC. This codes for CASSRDSRTGGYTF.

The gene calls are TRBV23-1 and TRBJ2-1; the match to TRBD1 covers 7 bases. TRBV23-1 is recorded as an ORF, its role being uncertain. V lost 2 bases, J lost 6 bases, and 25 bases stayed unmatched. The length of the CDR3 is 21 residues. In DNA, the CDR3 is TGCGCCAGCAGTCAAATGCAGGACAGGCCGGCATACTCATCCCCAACCAATGAGCAGTTCTTC. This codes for CASSQMQDRPAYSSPTNEQFF.

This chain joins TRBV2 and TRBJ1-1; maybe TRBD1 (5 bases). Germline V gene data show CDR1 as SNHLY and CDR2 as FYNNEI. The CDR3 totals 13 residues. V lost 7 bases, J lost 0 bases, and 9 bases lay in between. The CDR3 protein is CASKTEMNTEAFF. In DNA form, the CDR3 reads TGTGCCAGCAAGACAGAGATGAACACTGAAGCTTTCTTT.

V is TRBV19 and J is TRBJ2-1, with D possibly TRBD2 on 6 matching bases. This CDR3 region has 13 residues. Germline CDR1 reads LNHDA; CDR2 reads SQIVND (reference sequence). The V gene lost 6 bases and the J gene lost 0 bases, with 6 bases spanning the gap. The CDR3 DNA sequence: TGTGCCAGTAGCGGGAGCTCCTACAATGAGCAGTTCTTC. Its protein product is CASSGSSYNEQFF.

CDR3 region: CASSLEAGGSETQYF. CDR3 coding DNA: TGTGCCAGCAGCTTAGAAGCGGGGGGATCAGAGACCCAGTACTTC. The chain carries TRBV7-9 and TRBJ2-5; 9 nucleotides match TRBD2. Germline V lookup: CDR1 SEHNR, CDR2 FQNEAQ (reference sequence). The V segment lost 1 base and the J segment 4 bases; nucleotides outside the gene matches: 4. CDR3 length equals 15 residues.

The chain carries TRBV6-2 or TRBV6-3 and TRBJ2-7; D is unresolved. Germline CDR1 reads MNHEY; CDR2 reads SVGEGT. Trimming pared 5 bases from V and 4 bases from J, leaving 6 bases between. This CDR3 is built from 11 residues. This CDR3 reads CASSREYEQYF. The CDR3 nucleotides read TGTGCCAGCAGTCGAGAATACGAGCAGTACTTC.

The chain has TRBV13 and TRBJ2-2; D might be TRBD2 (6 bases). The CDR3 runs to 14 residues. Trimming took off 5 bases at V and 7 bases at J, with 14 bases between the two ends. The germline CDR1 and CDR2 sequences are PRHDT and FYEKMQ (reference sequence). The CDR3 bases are TGTGCCAGCAGCGTTATGGGGGGTCACGGGGAGCTGTTTTTT. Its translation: CASSVMGGHGELFF. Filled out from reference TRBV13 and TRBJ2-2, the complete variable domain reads AAGVIQSPRHLIKEKRETATLKCYPIPRHDTVYWYQQGPGQDPQFLISFYEKMQSDKGSIPDRFSAQQFSDYHSELNMSSLELGDSALYFCASSVMGGHGELFFGEGSRLTVL.

The CDR3 loop reads CASSLGGGLAEETQYF. Written as DNA, the CDR3 is TGTGCCAGTAGCCTGGGCGGGGGACTAGCGGAAGAGACCCAGTACTTC. The rearrangement links TRBV19 to TRBJ2-5, with 11 bases lining up with TRBD2. The CDR3 is 16 residues long. V was clipped by 6 bases and J by 3 bases; unmatched bases: 9. Germline V CDR1 and CDR2: LNHDA, SQIVND (reference sequence).

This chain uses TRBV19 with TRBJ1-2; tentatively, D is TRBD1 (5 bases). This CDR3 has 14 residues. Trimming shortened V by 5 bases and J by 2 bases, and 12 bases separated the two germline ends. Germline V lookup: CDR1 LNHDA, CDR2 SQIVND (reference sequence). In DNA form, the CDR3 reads TGTGCCAGTAGTCCAGGGATTCTGAACTATGGCTACACCTTC. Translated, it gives CASSPGILNYGYTF.

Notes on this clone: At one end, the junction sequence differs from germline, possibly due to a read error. The DNA for the CDR3 is TGTGCCAGCAGCTTAGCGGGAGGGCTTGGAAACACCATTGTATTT. Amino acid sequence: CASSLAGGLGNTIVF. The genes are TRBV7-6 and TRBJ1-3; no reliable D call. The CDR3 covers 15 residues. Looked up from germline, CDR1 is SGHVS and CDR2 is FNYEAQ. The full variable domain, its missing parts supplied by reference TRBV7-6 and TRBJ1-3, is GAGVSQSPRYKVTKRGQDVALRCDPISGHVSLYWYRQALGQGPEFLTYFNYEAQQDKSGLPNDRFSAERPEGSISTLTIQRTEQRDSAMYRCASSLAGGLGNTIVFGEGSWLTVV.

The CDR3 DNA reads TGTGCCAGCAGCTTAGCAGGGGGCCCCGTCGTGGCTTTCTTT. Residues: CASSLAGGPVVAFF. The gene calls are TRBV7-2 and TRBJ1-1, with 7 bases matching TRBD1. Per germline, CDR1 SGHTA and CDR2 FQGNSA. This CDR3 is 14 amino acids long. With V trimmed by 0 bases and J by 11 bases, 9 bases remained unmatched.

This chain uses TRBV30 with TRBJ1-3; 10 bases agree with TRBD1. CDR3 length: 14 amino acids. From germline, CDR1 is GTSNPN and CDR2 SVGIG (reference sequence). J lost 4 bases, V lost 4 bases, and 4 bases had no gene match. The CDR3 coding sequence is TGTGCCTGGATGGGACAGGGGATCGGAAACACCATATATTTT. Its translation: CAWMGQGIGNTIYF.

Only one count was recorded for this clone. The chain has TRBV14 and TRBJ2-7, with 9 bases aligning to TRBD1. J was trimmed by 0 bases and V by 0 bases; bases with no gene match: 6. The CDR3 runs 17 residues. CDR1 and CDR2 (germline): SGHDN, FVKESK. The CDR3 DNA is TGTGCCAGCAGCCAAGATTCTTGGGACAGGGCCTCCTACGAGCAGTACTTC. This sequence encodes CASSQDSWDRASYEQYF.

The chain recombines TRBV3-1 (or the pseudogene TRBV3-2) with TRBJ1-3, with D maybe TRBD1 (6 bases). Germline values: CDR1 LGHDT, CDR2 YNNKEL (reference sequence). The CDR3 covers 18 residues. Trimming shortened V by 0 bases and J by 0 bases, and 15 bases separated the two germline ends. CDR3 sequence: CASSQDQGHLSSGNTIYF. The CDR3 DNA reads TGTGCCAGCAGCCAAGATCAGGGACACTTGTCCTCTGGAAACACCATATATTTT.

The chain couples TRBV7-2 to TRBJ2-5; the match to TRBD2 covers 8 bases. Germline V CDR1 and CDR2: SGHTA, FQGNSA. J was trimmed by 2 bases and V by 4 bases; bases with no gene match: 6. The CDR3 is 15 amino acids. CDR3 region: CASSWNSGIQETQYF. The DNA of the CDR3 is TGTGCCAGCAGCTGGAATAGCGGGATTCAAGAGACCCAGTACTTC. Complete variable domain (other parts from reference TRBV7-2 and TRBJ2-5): GAGVSQSPSNKVTEKGKDVELRCDPISGHTALYWYRQSLGQGLEFLIYFQGNSAPDKSGLPSDRFSAERTGGSVSTLTIQRTQQEDSAVYLCASSWNSGIQETQYFGPGTRLLVL.

Written as DNA, the CDR3 is TGTGCCAGCTACCGACATAGGAACACCGGGGAGCTGTTTTTT. Amino acids: CASYRHRNTGELFF. The chain employs TRBV13 and TRBJ2-2; D gene uncertain. Germline loops: CDR1 PRHDT, CDR2 FYEKMQ (reference sequence). CDR3 length: 14 amino acids. V lost 8 bases to trimming and J lost 1 base, with 11 bases between them.

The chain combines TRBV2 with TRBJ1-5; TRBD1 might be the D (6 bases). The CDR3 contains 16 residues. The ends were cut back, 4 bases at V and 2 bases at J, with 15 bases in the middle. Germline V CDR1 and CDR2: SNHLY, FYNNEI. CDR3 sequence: CASSVVLRTGNQPQHF. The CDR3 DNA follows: TGTGCCAGCAGTGTTGTGCTAAGGACAGGCAATCAGCCCCAGCATTTT.

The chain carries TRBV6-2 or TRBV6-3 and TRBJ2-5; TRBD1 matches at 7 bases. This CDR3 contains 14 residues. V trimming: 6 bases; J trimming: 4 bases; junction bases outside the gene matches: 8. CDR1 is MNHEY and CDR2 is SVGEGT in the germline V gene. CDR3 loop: CASSLQGFSETQYF. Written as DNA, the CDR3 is TGTGCCAGCAGCCTACAGGGGTTCTCAGAGACCCAGTACTTC.

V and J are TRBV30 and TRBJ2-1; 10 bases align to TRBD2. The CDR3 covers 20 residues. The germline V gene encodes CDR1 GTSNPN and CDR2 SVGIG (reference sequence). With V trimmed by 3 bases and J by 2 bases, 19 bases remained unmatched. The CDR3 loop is CAWRQGVASGRISTYNEQFF. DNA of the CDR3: TGTGCCTGGAGGCAAGGTGTGGCTAGCGGGAGAATCTCGACCTACAATGAGCAGTTCTTC.